The T cell receptor beta chain described here comes from a study of OX40 agonist ivuxolimab in advanced cancers. Study overall: Dose-escalation patients' cancers were hepatocellular carcinoma, melanoma, renal cell or head and neck cancer. Partial responses were achieved by three patients: one hepatocellular carcinoma, two cutaneous melanoma.

Study-wide findings and caveats: Undetermined was the antigen specificity of the expanded peripheral T cells. There was clonal expansion of CD4+ and CD8+ blood T cells by week 6 at 0.1 to 3.0 mg/kg.

Notes on this clone: Its antigen is still unknown.

The repertoire was sequenced with immunoSEQ multiplex PCR; TCRdb's copy has only in-frame clones and lacks some. Of 99,000 or so clones in the sample, over 75% were seen once. The CDR3 sequence is 13 residues long. Trimming left V 6 bases short and J 4 bases short, with 10 bases between. Germline-derived CDR1 and CDR2 are MNHNS and SASEGT. This TCR came from an adult with an advanced solid tumor such as melanoma, head and neck, liver or kidney cancer. The sample was CD4+ or CD8+ T cells sorted from blood, taken in a trial of the OX40 agonist ivuxolimab. The chain uses TRBV6-1 and TRBJ1-5; a possible D gene is TRBD1 (5 bases). The DNA for the CDR3 is TGTGCCAGCAGAGACTCAGGGAATCAGCCCCAGCATTTT. Protein: CASRDSGNQPQHF.